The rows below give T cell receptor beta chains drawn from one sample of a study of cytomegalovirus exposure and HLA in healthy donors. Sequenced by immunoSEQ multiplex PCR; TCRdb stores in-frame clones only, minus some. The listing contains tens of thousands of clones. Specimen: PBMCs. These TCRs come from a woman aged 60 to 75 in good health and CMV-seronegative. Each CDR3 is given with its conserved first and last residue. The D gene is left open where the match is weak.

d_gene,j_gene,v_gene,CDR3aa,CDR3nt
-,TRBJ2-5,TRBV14,CASRVSHQETQYF,TGTGCCAGCAGGGTGAGCCACCAAGAGACCCAGTACTTC
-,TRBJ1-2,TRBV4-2,CASSLQTNYGYTF,TGTGCCAGCAGCCTCCAAACTAACTATGGCTACACCTTC
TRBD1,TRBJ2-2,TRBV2,CASRAQTGLGELFF,TGTGCCAGCAGGGCTCAGACAGGGTTGGGGGAGCTGTTTTTT
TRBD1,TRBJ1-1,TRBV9,CASSVGQGGTEAFF,TGTGCCAGCAGCGTAGGACAGGGTGGGACTGAAGCTTTCTTT
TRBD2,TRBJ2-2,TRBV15,CATSSLAGAGGELFF,TGTGCCACCAGCAGTCTAGCGGGAGCTGGCGGGGAGCTGTTTTTT
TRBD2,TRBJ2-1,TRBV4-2,CASSQSYSLAGGNEQFF,TGTGCCAGCAGCCAATCCTACTCGCTAGCGGGAGGCAATGAGCAGTTCTTC
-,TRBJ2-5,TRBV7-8,CASSLNREWKTQYF,TGTGCCAGCAGCTTAAATCGGGAATGGAAGACCCAGTACTTC
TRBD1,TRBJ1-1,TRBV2,CASRRQGTEAFF,TGTGCCAGCAGACGACAGGGTACTGAAGCTTTCTTT
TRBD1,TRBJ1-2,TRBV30,CAWSVSGGYGYTF,TGTGCCTGGAGTGTCTCAGGGGGGTATGGCTACACCTTC
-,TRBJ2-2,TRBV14,CASSQGGTGTVFF,TGTGCCAGCAGCCAAGGGGGAACAGGGACGGTGTTTTTT
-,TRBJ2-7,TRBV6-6,CASSVGGDYEQYF,TGTGCCAGCAGTGTAGGGGGGGACTACGAGCAGTACTTC
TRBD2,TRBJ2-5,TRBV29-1,CSVVGAGQETQYF,TGCAGCGTTGTTGGAGCGGGGCAAGAGACCCAGTACTTC
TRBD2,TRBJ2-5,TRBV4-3,CASSQELAGGRRETQYF,TGCGCCAGCAGCCAAGAATTGGCGGGAGGGCGCCGAGAGACCCAGTACTTC
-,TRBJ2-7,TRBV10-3,CAINRDVAYEQYF,TGTGCCATCAACAGGGATGTTGCCTACGAGCAGTACTTC
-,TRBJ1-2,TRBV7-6,CASSFQGGYGYTF,TGTGCCAGCAGCTTTCAAGGGGGCTATGGCTACACCTTC
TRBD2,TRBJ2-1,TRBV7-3,CASSSNSGTNEQFF,TGTGCCAGCAGCTCCAATAGCGGGACGAATGAGCAGTTCTTC
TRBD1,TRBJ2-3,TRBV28,CASRNRQGNTDTQYF,TGTGCCAGCAGAAATCGACAGGGGAATACAGATACGCAGTATTTT
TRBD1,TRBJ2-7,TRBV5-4,CASSSATGLSYEQYF,TGTGCCAGCAGCTCCGCGACAGGGCTCTCCTACGAGCAGTACTTC
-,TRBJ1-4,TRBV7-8,CASSRDRKEKLFF,TGTGCCAGCAGCCGGGATCGAAAGGAAAAACTGTTTTTT
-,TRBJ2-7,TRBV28,CASSTPQVGLNYEQYF,TGTGCCAGCAGTACCCCTCAGGTGGGCCTGAACTACGAGCAGTACTTC